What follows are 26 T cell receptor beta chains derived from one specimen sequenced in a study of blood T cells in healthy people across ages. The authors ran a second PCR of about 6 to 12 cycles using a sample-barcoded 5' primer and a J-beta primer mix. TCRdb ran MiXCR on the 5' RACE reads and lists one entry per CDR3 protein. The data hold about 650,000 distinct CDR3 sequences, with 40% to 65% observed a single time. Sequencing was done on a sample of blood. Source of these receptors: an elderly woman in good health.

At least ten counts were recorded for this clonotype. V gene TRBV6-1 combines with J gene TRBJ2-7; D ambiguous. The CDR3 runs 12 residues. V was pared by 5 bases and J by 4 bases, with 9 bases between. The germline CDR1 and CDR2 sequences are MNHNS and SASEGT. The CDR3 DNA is TGTGCCAGCAGTATTCAATGGTACGAGCAGTACTTC. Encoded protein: CASSIQWYEQYF.

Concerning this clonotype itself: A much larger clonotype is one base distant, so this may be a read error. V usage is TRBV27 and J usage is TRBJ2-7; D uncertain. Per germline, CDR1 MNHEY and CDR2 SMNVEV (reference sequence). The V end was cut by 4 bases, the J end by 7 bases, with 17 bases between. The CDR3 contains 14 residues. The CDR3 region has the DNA TGTGCCAGCAGTTCCCTAGGGCAGTACAATGAGCAGTACTTC. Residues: CASSSLGQYNEQYF.

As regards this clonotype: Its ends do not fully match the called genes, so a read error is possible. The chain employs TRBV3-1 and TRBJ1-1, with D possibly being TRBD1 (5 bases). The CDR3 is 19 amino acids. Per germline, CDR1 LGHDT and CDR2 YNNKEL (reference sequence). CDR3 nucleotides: TGTGCCAACAGCTTCCGTCCAAGGGGAGTAAGGGATCAGAACACTGAAGCTTTCTTT. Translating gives CANSFRPRGVRDQNTEAFF.

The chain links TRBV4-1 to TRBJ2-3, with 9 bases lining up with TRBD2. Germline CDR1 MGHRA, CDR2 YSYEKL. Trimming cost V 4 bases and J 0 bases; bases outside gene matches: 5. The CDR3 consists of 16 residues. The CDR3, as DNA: TGCGCCAGCAGCCGCGGACTAGCGCAAAGCACAGATACGCAGTATTTT. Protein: CASSRGLAQSTDTQYF.

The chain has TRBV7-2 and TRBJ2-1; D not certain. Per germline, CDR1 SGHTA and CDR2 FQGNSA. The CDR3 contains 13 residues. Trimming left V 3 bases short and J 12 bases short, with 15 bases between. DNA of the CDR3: TGTGCCAGCAGCTTCAGGTCCTTGAAAGTGCAGTTCTTC. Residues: CASSFRSLKVQFF.

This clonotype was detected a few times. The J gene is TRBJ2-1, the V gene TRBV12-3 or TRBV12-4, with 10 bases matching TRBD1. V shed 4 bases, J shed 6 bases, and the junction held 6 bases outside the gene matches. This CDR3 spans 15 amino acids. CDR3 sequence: CASSWGGTGVNEQFF. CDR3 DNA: TGTGCCAGCAGTTGGGGGGGGACAGGGGTCAATGAGCAGTTCTTC.

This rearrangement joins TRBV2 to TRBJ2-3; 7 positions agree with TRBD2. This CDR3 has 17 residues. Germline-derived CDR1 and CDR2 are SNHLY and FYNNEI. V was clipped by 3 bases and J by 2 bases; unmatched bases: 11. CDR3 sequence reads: CASSDILAGDPTDTQYF. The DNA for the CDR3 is TGTGCCAGCAGTGATATTCTGGCGGGGGACCCCACAGATACGCAGTATTTT.

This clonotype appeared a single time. The CDR3 DNA sequence: TGTGCCAGCAGTTTAGTAGACAGGAATAATTCACCCCTCCACTTT. As protein: CASSLVDRNNSPLHF. The chain recombines TRBV27 with TRBJ1-6, with TRBD1 as a possible D gene (6 bases). Trimming removed 2 bases at V and 5 bases at J, with 10 bases between. From germline, CDR1 is MNHEY and CDR2 SMNVEV (reference sequence). This CDR3 has 15 amino acids.

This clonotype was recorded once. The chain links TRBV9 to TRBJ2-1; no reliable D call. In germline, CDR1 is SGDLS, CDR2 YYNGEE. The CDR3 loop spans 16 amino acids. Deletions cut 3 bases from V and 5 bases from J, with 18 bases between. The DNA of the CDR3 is TGTGCCAGCAGCGCCATGATCACTGGAGTGGACAATGAGCAGTTCTTC. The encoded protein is CASSAMITGVDNEQFF. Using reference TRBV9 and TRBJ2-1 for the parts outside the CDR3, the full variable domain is DSGVTQTPKHLITATGQRVTLRCSPRSGDLSVYWYQQSLDQGLQFLIQYYNGEERAKGNILERFSAQQFPDLHSELNLSSLELGDSALYFCASSAMITGVDNEQFFGPGTRLTVL.

The CDR3 bases are TGCGCCAGCAGCTTAGGACTACCTGAGACCCAGTACTTC. Residues: CASSLGLPETQYF. This chain uses TRBV5-1 with TRBJ2-5, with a tentative D call TRBD2 (6 bases). The CDR3 consists of 13 residues. Germline CDR1 SGHRS, CDR2 YFSETQ. Between the trimmed V and J ends, which lost 2 bases and 5 bases, there was a span of 10 bases.

The CDR3 region has the DNA TGTGCCAGCAGCACTCGACAGACAGATACGCAGTATTTT. Translated: CASSTRQTDTQYF. This sequence joins TRBV7-2 and TRBJ2-3; tentative D call: TRBD1 (5 bases). The CDR3 runs 13 residues. V was pared by 5 bases and J by 3 bases, with 9 bases between. Germline assignment: CDR1 SGHTA and CDR2 FQGNSA. The full variable domain, in which reference TRBV7-2 and TRBJ2-3 provide the parts outside the CDR3, is GAGVSQSPSNKVTEKGKDVELRCDPISGHTALYWYRQSLGQGLEFLIYFQGNSAPDKSGLPSDRFSAERTGGSVSTLTIQRTQQEDSAVYLCASSTRQTDTQYFGPGTRLTVL.

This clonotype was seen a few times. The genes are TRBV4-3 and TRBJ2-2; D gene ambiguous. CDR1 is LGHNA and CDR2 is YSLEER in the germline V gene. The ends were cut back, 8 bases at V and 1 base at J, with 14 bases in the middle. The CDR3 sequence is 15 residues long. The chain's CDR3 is CASEETRRNTGELFF. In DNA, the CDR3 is TGCGCCAGCGAAGAGACCCGTCGGAACACCGGGGAGCTGTTTTTT.

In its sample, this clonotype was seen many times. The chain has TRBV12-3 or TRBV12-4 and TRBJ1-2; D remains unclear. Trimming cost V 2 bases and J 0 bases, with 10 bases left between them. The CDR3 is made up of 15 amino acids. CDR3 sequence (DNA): TGTGCCAGCAGTTTACGACGGAGTTCTAACTATGGCTACACCTTC. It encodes CASSLRRSSNYGYTF.

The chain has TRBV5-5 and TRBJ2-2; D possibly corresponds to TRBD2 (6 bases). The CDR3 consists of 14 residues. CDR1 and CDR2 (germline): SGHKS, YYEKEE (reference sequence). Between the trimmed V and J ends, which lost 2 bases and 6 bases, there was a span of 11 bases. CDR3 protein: CASSLLADAGELFF. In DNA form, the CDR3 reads TGTGCCAGCAGCTTACTAGCAGACGCCGGGGAGCTGTTTTTT.

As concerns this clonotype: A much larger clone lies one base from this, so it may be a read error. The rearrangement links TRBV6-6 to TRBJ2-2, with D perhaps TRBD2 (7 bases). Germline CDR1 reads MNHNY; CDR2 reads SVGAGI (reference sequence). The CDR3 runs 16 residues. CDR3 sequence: CVSRRGGSGPQRELFF. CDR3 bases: TGTGTCAGCAGAAGGGGGGGTAGCGGGCCACAACGGGAGCTGTTTTTT.

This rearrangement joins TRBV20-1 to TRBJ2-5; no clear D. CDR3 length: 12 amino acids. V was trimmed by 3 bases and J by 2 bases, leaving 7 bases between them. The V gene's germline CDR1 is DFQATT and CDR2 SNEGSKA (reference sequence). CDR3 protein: CSASPAQETQYF. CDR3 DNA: TGCAGTGCTAGTCCAGCTCAAGAGACCCAGTACTTC.

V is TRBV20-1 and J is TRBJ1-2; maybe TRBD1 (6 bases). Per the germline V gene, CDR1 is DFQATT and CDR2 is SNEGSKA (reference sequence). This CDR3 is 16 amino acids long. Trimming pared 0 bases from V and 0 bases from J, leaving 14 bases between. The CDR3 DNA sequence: TGCAGTGCTAGAGATCGGACGACAGGAGCTAACTATGGCTACACCTTC. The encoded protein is CSARDRTTGANYGYTF.

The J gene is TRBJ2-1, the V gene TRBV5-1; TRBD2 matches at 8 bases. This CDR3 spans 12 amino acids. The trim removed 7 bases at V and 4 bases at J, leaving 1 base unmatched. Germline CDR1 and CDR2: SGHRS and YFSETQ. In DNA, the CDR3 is TGCGCCAGCCGACTAGCGTACAATGAGCAGTTCTTC. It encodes CASRLAYNEQFF.

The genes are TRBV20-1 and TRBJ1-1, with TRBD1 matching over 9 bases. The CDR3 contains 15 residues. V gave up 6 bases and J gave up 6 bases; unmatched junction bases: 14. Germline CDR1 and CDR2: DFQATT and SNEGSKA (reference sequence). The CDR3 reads CSALRTGTGPAEAFF. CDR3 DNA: TGCAGTGCCCTACGGACCGGGACAGGGCCCGCTGAAGCTTTCTTT.

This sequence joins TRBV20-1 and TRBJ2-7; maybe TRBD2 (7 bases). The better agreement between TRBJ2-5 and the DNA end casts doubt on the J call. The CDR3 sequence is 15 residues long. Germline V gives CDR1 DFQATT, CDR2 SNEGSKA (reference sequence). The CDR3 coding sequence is TGCAGTGCTAGGGCCCCCGGGGGGCCGTCCAGGACCCAGTACTTC. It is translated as CSARAPGGPSRTQYF.

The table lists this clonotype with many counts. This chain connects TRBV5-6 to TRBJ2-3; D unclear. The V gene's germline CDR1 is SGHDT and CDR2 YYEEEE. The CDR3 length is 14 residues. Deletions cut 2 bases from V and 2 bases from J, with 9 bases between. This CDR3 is CASSLPANTDTQYF. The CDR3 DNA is TGTGCCAGCAGCTTACCGGCAAACACAGATACGCAGTATTTT.

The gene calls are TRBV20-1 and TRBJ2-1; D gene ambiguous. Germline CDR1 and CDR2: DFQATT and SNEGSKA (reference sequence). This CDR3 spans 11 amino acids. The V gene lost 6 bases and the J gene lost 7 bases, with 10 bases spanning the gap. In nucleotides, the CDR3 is TGCAGTGCCAACTGGTGGAATGAGCAGTTCTTC. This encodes CSANWWNEQFF.

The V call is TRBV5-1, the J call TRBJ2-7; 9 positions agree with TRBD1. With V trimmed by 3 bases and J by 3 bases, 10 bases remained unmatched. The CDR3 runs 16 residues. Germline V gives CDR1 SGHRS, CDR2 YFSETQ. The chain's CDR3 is CASSYDKDRGGYEQYF. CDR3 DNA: TGCGCCAGCAGCTATGATAAGGACAGGGGCGGCTACGAGCAGTACTTC.

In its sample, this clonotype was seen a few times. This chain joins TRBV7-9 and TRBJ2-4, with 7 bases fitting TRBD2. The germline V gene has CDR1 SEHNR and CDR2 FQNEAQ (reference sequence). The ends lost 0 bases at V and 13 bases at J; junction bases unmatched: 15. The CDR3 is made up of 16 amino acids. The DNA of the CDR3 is TGTGCCAGCAGCTTAGCCATGTCGGGAGGCTACAATGAGCAGTACTTC. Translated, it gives CASSLAMSGGYNEQYF.

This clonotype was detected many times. CDR3 amino acids: CSVEEETKYNEQFF. The CDR3 region has the DNA TGCAGCGTTGAAGAGGAGACTAAATACAATGAGCAGTTCTTC. V usage is TRBV29-1 and J usage is TRBJ2-1; TRBD2 is a possible D gene (5 bases). The V and J ends lost 0 bases and 4 bases respectively, with 10 bases between them. The CDR3 totals 14 residues. Per germline, CDR1 SQVTM and CDR2 ANQGSEA.

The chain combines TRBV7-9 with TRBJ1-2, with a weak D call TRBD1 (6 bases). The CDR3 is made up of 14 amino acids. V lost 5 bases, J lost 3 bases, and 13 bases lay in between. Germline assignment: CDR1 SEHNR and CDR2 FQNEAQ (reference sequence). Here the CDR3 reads CASSLGTTYYGYTF. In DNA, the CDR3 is TGTGCCAGCAGCCTTGGGACAACTTACTATGGCTACACCTTC.